This entry lists 16 T cell receptor beta chains sequenced from one sample in a study of T-cell reconstitution after alpha-beta-depleted transplantation in children. Unique molecular identifiers were used to barcode this TCRbeta library. TCRdb called the PCR reads again in MiXCR, with one record for every CDR3 protein. Counted here are some 490,000 distinct CDR3 sequences, under 15% occurring once; the ten biggest clones make up about 6%. The sequencing used PBMCs from the stem cell graft donor, collected from the stem cell graft. The receptors were sampled from a human donor who donated a stem cell graft to a child with combined immunodeficiency.

The genes are TRBV29-1 and TRBJ2-3; 7 bases match TRBD1. The CDR3 sequence is 17 residues long. CDR1 and CDR2 (germline): SQVTM, ANQGSEA. Trimming took 5 bases from V and 2 from J; bases not matched to a gene: 16. The CDR3 nucleotides read TGCAGCGTTCGGAGCTGGCCCGGGACAGATAACACAGATACGCAGTATTTT. The encoded protein is CSVRSWPGTDNTDTQYF.

The V and J genes are TRBV12-3 or TRBV12-4 and TRBJ1-2; no clear D. The CDR3 is 14 residues long. V was pared by 4 bases and J by 4 bases, with 13 bases between. CDR3 DNA: TGTGCCAGCAGTTCCCCGGAATGGGCCTATGGCTACACCTTC. Its protein is CASSSPEWAYGYTF.

This clonotype was counted ten times or more. V usage is TRBV12-3 or TRBV12-4 and J usage is TRBJ2-5; D call uncertain. Trimming cost V 6 bases and J 2 bases, with 7 bases left between them. There are 12 residues in the CDR3. The CDR3 nucleotides are TGTGCCAGCAGCTTACTACAAGAGACCCAGTACTTC. Encoded protein: CASSLLQETQYF.

In this sample, this clonotype turned up many times. The CDR3: CASSHRGTDYEEQYF. The DNA of the CDR3 is TGTGCCAGCAGCCACAGGGGGACAGATTACGAAGAGCAGTACTTC. V is TRBV4-2 and J is TRBJ2-7; 7 nucleotides match TRBD1. CDR3 size: 15 residues. The trim removed 3 bases at V and 7 bases at J, leaving 12 bases unmatched. Per germline, CDR1 LGHNA and CDR2 YNFKEQ.

This clonotype was observed many times. The chain uses TRBV6-2 or TRBV6-3 and TRBJ2-3; D unclear. In germline, CDR1 is MNHEY, CDR2 SVGEGT. Trimming left V 3 bases short and J 4 bases short, with 11 bases between. The CDR3 runs to 14 residues. Here the CDR3 DNA reads TGTGCCAGCAGTTATTCAGACTCCTCAGATACGCAGTATTTT. Amino acids: CASSYSDSSDTQYF.

The V and J genes are TRBV12-3 or TRBV12-4 and TRBJ2-6, with D perhaps matching TRBD2 (6 bases). CDR3 length equals 18 residues. V lost 3 bases and J lost 0, with 15 bases in between. CDR3 protein: CASSFFPGRYSGANVLTF. The DNA for the CDR3 is TGTGCCAGCAGTTTTTTTCCAGGGAGGTACTCTGGGGCCAACGTCCTGACTTTC.

This clonotype was found many times. The V and J genes are TRBV6-5 and TRBJ2-7; possibly TRBD1 or TRBD2 for D (5 bases each). The CDR3 has 13 residues. Germline CDR1 is MNHEY and CDR2 is SVGAGI. Between the trimmed V and J ends, which lost 0 bases and 6 bases, there was a span of 9 bases. This CDR3 reads CASSYSAGSEQYF. CDR3 nucleotides: TGTGCCAGCAGTTACTCGGCAGGGAGCGAGCAGTACTTC.

This chain links TRBV2 with TRBJ2-7, with 12 bases that match TRBD2. From germline, CDR1 is SNHLY and CDR2 FYNNEI. J gave up 7 bases and V 5 bases, and 6 bases lay outside the gene matches. This CDR3 has 14 residues. CDR3 sequence: CASSPLAGGQEQYF. CDR3 DNA: TGTGCCAGCAGTCCCCTAGCGGGGGGGCAGGAGCAGTACTTC.

A few counts support this clonotype. V is TRBV12-3 or TRBV12-4 and J is TRBJ2-6; tentative D call: TRBD1 (6 bases). V was pared by 3 bases and J by 3 bases, with 9 bases between. The CDR3 spans 15 residues. The chain's CDR3 is CASSFRGSGANVLTF. CDR3 coding DNA: TGTGCCAGCAGTTTCAGGGGTAGTGGGGCCAACGTCCTGACTTTC.

This chain joins TRBV25-1 and TRBJ2-7; D remains ambiguous. Deletions cut 2 bases from V and 6 bases from J, with 8 bases between. Germline loops: CDR1 MGHDK, CDR2 SYGVNS. The CDR3 totals 12 residues. The CDR3 DNA is TGTGCCAGCAGTGAAGGACCGTCCGAGCAGTACTTC. It translates to CASSEGPSEQYF.

The chain joins TRBV19 to TRBJ2-7; TRBD2 is a possible D gene (7 bases). Germline V lookup: CDR1 LNHDA, CDR2 SQIVND (reference sequence). The V gene lost 6 bases and the J gene lost 4 bases, with 19 bases spanning the gap. The CDR3 totals 15 residues. Here the CDR3 reads CASSFRGGGDYEQYF. CDR3 DNA: TGTGCCAGTAGCTTCCGAGGAGGGGGGGATTACGAGCAGTACTTC. Full variable domain (remainder filled in from reference TRBV19 and TRBJ2-7): DGGITQSPKYLFRKEGQNVTLSCEQNLNHDAMYWYRQDPGQGLRLIYYSQIVNDFQKGDIAEGYSVSREKKESFPLTVTSAQKNPTAFYLCASSFRGGGDYEQYFGPGTRLTVT.

This clonotype has just a few counts. The J gene is TRBJ2-7, the V gene TRBV6-1; 9 bases line up with TRBD2. CDR1 is MNHNS and CDR2 is SASEGT in the germline V gene. The V gene end was trimmed by 2 bases and the J gene end by 7 bases; junction bases not matched to a gene: 9. The CDR3 loop spans 15 amino acids. The CDR3 bases are TGTGCCAGCAGTGAATTTTACGCGGGAGGGTTTGAGCAGTACTTC. Encoded protein: CASSEFYAGGFEQYF.

This clonotype was detected a few times. The chain joins TRBV12-3 or TRBV12-4 to TRBJ1-6; D remains unclear. With 2 bases removed from V and 7 bases from J, the gap between germline ends came to 9 bases. The CDR3 sequence is 14 residues long. This CDR3 reads CASSLWHVNSPLHF. The DNA for the CDR3 is TGTGCCAGCAGTTTATGGCACGTGAATTCACCCCTCCACTTT.

Only a few counts were recorded for this clonotype. This sequence joins TRBV29-1 and TRBJ2-1, with D maybe TRBD2 (6 bases). Germline V CDR1 and CDR2: SQVTM, ANQGSEA. The V end was cut by 7 bases, the J end by 1 base, with 20 bases between. The CDR3 totals 16 residues. In DNA form, the CDR3 reads TGCAGCGCGCGGGACTTAGCGGTACCATCCTACAATGAGCAGTTCTTC. Protein: CSARDLAVPSYNEQFF.

The chain employs TRBV12-3 or TRBV12-4 and TRBJ2-1; 9 positions match TRBD2. Losses at the gene ends were 4 bases for V and 3 bases for J; bases not matched to a gene: 4. CDR3 size: 15 residues. CDR3 sequence: CASSYQRGVYNEQFF. CDR3 in DNA: TGTGCCAGCAGTTATCAGCGGGGGGTCTACAATGAGCAGTTCTTC.

This clonotype was found a few times. The gene calls are TRBV7-3 and TRBJ2-3; TRBD2 matches at 8 bases. Germline assignment: CDR1 SGHTA and CDR2 FQGTGA. J gave up 5 bases and V 1 base, and 5 bases lay outside the gene matches. This CDR3 is 15 amino acids long. In DNA form, the CDR3 reads TGTGCCAGCAGCTTAATCGGGGGGGCCGTAGATACGCAGTATTTT. Its translation is CASSLIGGAVDTQYF.